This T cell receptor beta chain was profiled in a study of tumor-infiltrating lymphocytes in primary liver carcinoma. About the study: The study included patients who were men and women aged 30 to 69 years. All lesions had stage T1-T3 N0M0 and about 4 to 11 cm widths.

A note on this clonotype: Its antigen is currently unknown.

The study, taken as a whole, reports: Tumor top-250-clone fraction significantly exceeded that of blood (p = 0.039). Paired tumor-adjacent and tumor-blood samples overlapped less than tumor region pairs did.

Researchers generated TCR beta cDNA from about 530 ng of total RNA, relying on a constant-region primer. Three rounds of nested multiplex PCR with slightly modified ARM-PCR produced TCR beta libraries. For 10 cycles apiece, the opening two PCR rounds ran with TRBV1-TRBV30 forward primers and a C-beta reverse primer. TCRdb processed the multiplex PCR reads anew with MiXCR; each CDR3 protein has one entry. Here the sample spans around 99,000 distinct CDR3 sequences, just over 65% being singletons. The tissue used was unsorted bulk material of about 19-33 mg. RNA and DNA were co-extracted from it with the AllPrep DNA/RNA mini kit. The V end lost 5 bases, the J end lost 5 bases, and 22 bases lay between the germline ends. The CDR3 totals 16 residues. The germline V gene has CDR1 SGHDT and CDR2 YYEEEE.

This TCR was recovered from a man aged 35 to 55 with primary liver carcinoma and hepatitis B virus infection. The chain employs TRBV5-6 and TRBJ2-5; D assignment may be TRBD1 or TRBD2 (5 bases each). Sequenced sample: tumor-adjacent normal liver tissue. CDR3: CASSRKLTNSGETQYF. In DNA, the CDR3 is TGTGCCAGCAGTCGTAAATTGACTAATTCAGGGGAGACCCAGTACTTC. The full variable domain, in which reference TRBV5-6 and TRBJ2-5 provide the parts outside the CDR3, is DAGVTQSPTHLIKTRGQQVTLRCSPKSGHDTVSWYQQALGQGPQFIFQYYEEEERQRGNFPDRFSGHQFPNYSSELNVNALLLGDSALYLCASSRKLTNSGETQYFGPGTRLLVL.